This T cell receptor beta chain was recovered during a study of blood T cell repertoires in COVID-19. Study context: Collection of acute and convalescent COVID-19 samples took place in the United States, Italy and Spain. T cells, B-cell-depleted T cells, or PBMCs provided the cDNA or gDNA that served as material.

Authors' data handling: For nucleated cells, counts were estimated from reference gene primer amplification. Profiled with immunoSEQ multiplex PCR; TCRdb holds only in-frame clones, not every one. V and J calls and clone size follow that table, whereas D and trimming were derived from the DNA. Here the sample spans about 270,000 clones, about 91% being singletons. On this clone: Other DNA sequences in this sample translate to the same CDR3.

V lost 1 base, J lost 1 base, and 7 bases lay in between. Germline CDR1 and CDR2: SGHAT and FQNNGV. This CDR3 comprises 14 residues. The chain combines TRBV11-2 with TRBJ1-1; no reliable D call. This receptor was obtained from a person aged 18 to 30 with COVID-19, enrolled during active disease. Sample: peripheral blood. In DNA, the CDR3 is TGTGCCAGCAGCTTAGGGCCAGGGAACACTGAAGCTTTCTTT. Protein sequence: CASSLGPGNTEAFF.